Listed below are T cell receptor beta chains from one sample, sequenced in a study of T cells in Graves' hyperthyroidism and ophthalmopathy. TCRdb reprocessed the multiplex PCR reads via MiXCR and lists one record per CDR3 protein. The data hold 500,000 to 650,000 distinct CDR3 sequences, with about 14% observed a single time. Sequencing used blood. The receptors here all came from a woman aged 45-65 years with Graves' ophthalmopathy. The CDR3 runs from the conserved cysteine through the conserved F or W. Each record gives: J gene, clone size, V gene, D gene, CDR3 protein, CDR3 DNA. D genes are given only for firm matches. A clone size is listed for some rows: how often the clone was seen (once, few, many), or a class if it is expanded.

J: TRBJ2-1; size: -; V: TRBV7-3; D: -; CDR3: CASSPGLRGFYNEQFF; DNA: TGTGCCAGCAGCCCAGGACTACGGGGATTCTACAATGAGCAGTTCTTC
J: TRBJ1-5; size: few; V: TRBV7-3; D: -; CDR3: CASSLGVEQPQHF; DNA: TGTGCCAGCAGCTTGGGAGTTGAACAGCCCCAGCATTTT
J: TRBJ2-1; size: few; V: TRBV12-3/TRBV12-4; D: -; CDR3: CASSLAPRDHNEQFF; DNA: TGTGCCAGCAGTTTGGCGCCGAGGGACCACAATGAGCAGTTCTTC
J: TRBJ2-3; size: -; V: TRBV11-2; D: -; CDR3: CASSPRQSGDTQYF; DNA: TGTGCCAGCAGCCCGAGACAGAGCGGAGATACGCAGTATTTT
J: TRBJ2-1; size: many; V: TRBV29-1; D: TRBD2; CDR3: CSVEGTSGGYNEQFF; DNA: TGCAGCGTGGAAGGGACTAGCGGGGGCTACAATGAGCAGTTCTTC
J: TRBJ1-2; size: few; V: TRBV25-1; D: -; CDR3: CASRSGYDGYTF; DNA: TGTGCCAGCAGATCGGGATACGATGGCTACACCTTC
J: TRBJ1-1; size: many; V: TRBV29-1; D: -; CDR3: CSGGETEAFF; DNA: TGCAGCGGGGGCGAAACTGAAGCTTTCTTT
J: TRBJ2-5; size: -; V: TRBV20-1; D: TRBD2; CDR3: CSARGTSGKETQYF; DNA: TGCAGTGCTAGAGGGACTAGCGGCAAAGAGACCCAGTACTTC
J: TRBJ2-7; size: -; V: TRBV4-1; D: TRBD1; CDR3: CASSQDRTGREQYF; DNA: TGCGCCAGCAGCCAAGACAGGACAGGGCGCGAGCAGTACTTC
J: TRBJ1-5; size: many; V: TRBV2; D: -; CDR3: CASSDRGVGGNQPQHF; DNA: TGTGCCAGCAGTGACAGGGGAGTTGGGGGCAATCAGCCCCAGCATTTT
J: TRBJ1-5; size: -; V: TRBV20-1; D: -; CDR3: CSARDLYNVNQPQHF; DNA: TGCAGTGCTAGAGATTTGTATAACGTTAATCAGCCCCAGCATTTT
J: TRBJ1-5; size: -; V: TRBV5-6; D: -; CDR3: CASSSLNQPRHF; DNA: TGTGCCAGCAGCTCGCTCAATCAGCCCCGGCATTTT
J: TRBJ2-5; size: many; V: TRBV7-2; D: -; CDR3: CASSFGVGETQYF; DNA: TGTGCCAGCAGCTTTGGAGTGGGTGAGACCCAGTACTTC
J: TRBJ2-7; size: few; V: TRBV6-2/TRBV6-3; D: TRBD2; CDR3: CASSTFRTSGAYEQYF; DNA: TGTGCCAGCAGCACATTTCGGACTAGCGGGGCCTACGAGCAGTACTTC
J: TRBJ2-5; size: many; V: TRBV24-1; D: -; CDR3: CATSDTQEVQETQYF; DNA: TGTGCCACCAGTGACACACAGGAAGTTCAAGAGACCCAGTACTTC
J: TRBJ1-2; size: -; V: TRBV20-1; D: -; CDR3: CSAKRAYGYTF; DNA: TGCAGTGCTAAGAGGGCCTATGGCTACACCTTC
J: TRBJ2-1; size: many; V: TRBV9; D: -; CDR3: CASSVRPRAGALGNEQFF; DNA: TGTGCCAGCAGCGTAAGGCCCCGGGCGGGGGCTTTAGGGAATGAGCAGTTCTTC
J: TRBJ1-4; size: few; V: TRBV5-6; D: -; CDR3: CASSLTAGAYEKLFF; DNA: TGTGCCAGCAGCTTGACCGCCGGGGCTTATGAAAAACTGTTTTTT
J: TRBJ1-3; size: many; V: TRBV2; D: -; CDR3: CASSGMTGNTIYF; DNA: TGTGCCAGCAGTGGCATGACTGGAAACACCATATATTTT
J: TRBJ1-5; size: -; V: TRBV25-1; D: -; CDR3: CASSESLGANQPQHF; DNA: TGTGCCAGCAGTGAATCATTAGGGGCGAATCAGCCCCAGCATTTT
J: TRBJ1-1; size: few; V: TRBV12-3/TRBV12-4; D: -; CDR3: CASSSTLGEFEAFF; DNA: TGTGCCAGCAGTTCAACCCTCGGGGAGTTTGAAGCTTTCTTT
J: TRBJ2-3; size: once; V: TRBV6-4; D: TRBD2; CDR3: CASSGDGAGGSTDTQYF; DNA: TGTGCCAGCAGTGGAGATGGAGCGGGGGGGAGCACAGATACGCAGTATTTT
J: TRBJ1-1; size: -; V: TRBV5-1; D: -; CDR3: CASSPRNLNTEAFF; DNA: TGCGCCAGCAGTCCACGGAACCTGAACACTGAAGCTTTCTTT
J: TRBJ1-1; size: many; V: TRBV18; D: -; CDR3: CASSTGSTEAFF; DNA: TGTGCCAGCTCTACAGGGTCCACTGAAGCTTTCTTT
J: TRBJ1-2; size: many; V: TRBV5-1; D: TRBD1; CDR3: CASSLALSRDSYGYTF; DNA: TGCGCCAGCAGCTTGGCTTTAAGCCGGGACAGCTATGGCTACACCTTC
J: TRBJ1-5; size: -; V: TRBV6-2/TRBV6-3; D: TRBD1; CDR3: CASGQGQTQHF; DNA: TGTGCCAGCGGACAGGGTCAGACCCAGCATTTT
J: TRBJ2-1; size: many; V: TRBV5-1; D: -; CDR3: CASSLGLSKNEQFF; DNA: TGCGCCAGCAGCTTGGGGCTAAGTAAGAATGAGCAGTTCTTC
J: TRBJ1-1; size: -; V: TRBV12-3/TRBV12-4; D: TRBD1; CDR3: CASSEPGTENTEAFF; DNA: TGTGCCAGCAGTGAACCGGGGACAGAGAACACTGAAGCTTTCTTT
J: TRBJ2-3; size: -; V: TRBV6-2/TRBV6-3; D: TRBD1; CDR3: CATQPGGSTDTQYF; DNA: TGTGCCACTCAACCAGGGGGAAGCACAGATACGCAGTATTTT
J: TRBJ2-3; size: few; V: TRBV6-1; D: TRBD1; CDR3: CASSSKTGAGIDTQYF; DNA: TGTGCCAGCAGCAGTAAGACAGGGGCCGGCATAGATACGCAGTATTTT
J: TRBJ2-7; size: many; V: TRBV10-3; D: -; CDR3: CAISEGHDDEQYF; DNA: TGTGCCATCAGTGAGGGTCACGATGACGAGCAGTACTTC
J: TRBJ2-1; size: -; V: TRBV11-2; D: -; CDR3: CASSLSPVRGGPSQFF; DNA: TGTGCCAGCAGCTTAAGCCCAGTGAGAGGGGGGCCCTCGCAGTTCTTC
J: TRBJ2-1; size: many; V: TRBV29-1; D: -; CDR3: CSVDAVINEQFF; DNA: TGCAGCGTTGATGCTGTTATCAATGAGCAGTTCTTC